These T cell receptor beta chains were read from a single sample in a study of blood T cell repertoires in COVID-19. The table came from immunoSEQ multiplex PCR; TCRdb's copy has only in-frame clones and leaves some out. The data show about 410,000 clones, 75% to 90% seen once. Input material: peripheral blood. The origin of the receptors is a woman aged 40-49 years with COVID-19, enrolled during active disease. The CDR3 runs from the conserved cysteine through the conserved F or W. The order of the fields is D gene, J gene, V gene, clone size, CDR3 protein, CDR3 DNA. A D gene is named only where the DNA matches it firmly. Some rows have no size entry. The others give once, few or many, or a class for an expanded clone.

D gene: -; J gene: TRBJ1-5; V gene: TRBV5-6; clone size: -; CDR3 protein: CPLVGHSTGSNQPQHF; CDR3 DNA: TGTCCCCTCGTGGGACACTCGACAGGTAGCAATCAGCCCCAGCATTTT
D gene: -; J gene: TRBJ2-7; V gene: TRBV5-1; clone size: -; CDR3 protein: CASSSDPDSQYEQYF; CDR3 DNA: TGCGCCAGCAGCTCCGACCCGGACAGTCAATACGAGCAGTACTTC
D gene: TRBD1; J gene: TRBJ1-1; V gene: TRBV19; clone size: -; CDR3 protein: CASSTDRVNTEAFF; CDR3 DNA: TGTGCCAGTAGTACCGACAGGGTTAACACTGAAGCTTTCTTT
D gene: -; J gene: TRBJ2-1; V gene: TRBV14; clone size: -; CDR3 protein: CASSQIQGRNNEQFF; CDR3 DNA: TGTGCCAGCAGCCAGATCCAGGGCCGAAACAATGAGCAGTTCTTC
D gene: TRBD2; J gene: TRBJ2-1; V gene: TRBV20-1; clone size: -; CDR3 protein: CSASPTSGNYNEQFF; CDR3 DNA: TGCAGTGCTAGTCCGACTAGCGGAAACTACAATGAGCAGTTCTTC
D gene: TRBD1; J gene: TRBJ2-3; V gene: TRBV11-2; clone size: -; CDR3 protein: CASSLWDRVANTQYF; CDR3 DNA: TGTGCCAGCAGCTTATGGGACAGGGTCGCCAATACGCAGTATTTT
D gene: -; J gene: TRBJ1-5; V gene: TRBV6-5; clone size: -; CDR3 protein: CASSSRSGGVKTQHF; CDR3 DNA: TGTGCCAGCAGTTCAAGGAGTGGAGGGGTCAAGACCCAGCATTTT
D gene: -; J gene: TRBJ1-1; V gene: TRBV5-1; clone size: -; CDR3 protein: CASSLGPGSHTEAFF; CDR3 DNA: TGCGCCAGCAGCCTGGGGCCAGGGTCCCACACTGAAGCTTTCTTT
D gene: TRBD1; J gene: TRBJ1-4; V gene: TRBV10-3; clone size: -; CDR3 protein: CAISTPGQGGKLFF; CDR3 DNA: TGTGCCATCAGCACTCCAGGACAGGGAGGAAAACTGTTTTTT
D gene: TRBD1; J gene: TRBJ1-5; V gene: TRBV24-1; clone size: -; CDR3 protein: CATSEGTGPRPQHF; CDR3 DNA: TGTGCCACCAGTGAAGGGACAGGGCCAAGGCCCCAGCATTTT
D gene: TRBD1; J gene: TRBJ1-2; V gene: TRBV18; clone size: -; CDR3 protein: CASSPSTGGQHGYTF; CDR3 DNA: TGTGCCAGCTCACCATCTACAGGGGGGCAACATGGCTACACCTTC
D gene: TRBD1; J gene: TRBJ1-5; V gene: TRBV5-6; clone size: -; CDR3 protein: CASSGGTGNQPQHF; CDR3 DNA: TGTGCCAGCAGCGGTGGGACAGGGAATCAGCCCCAGCATTTT
D gene: TRBD1; J gene: TRBJ1-2; V gene: TRBV28; clone size: -; CDR3 protein: CASSLMDRDYGYTF; CDR3 DNA: TGTGCCAGCAGTTTAATGGACAGGGATTATGGCTACACCTTC
D gene: -; J gene: TRBJ2-2; V gene: TRBV15; clone size: -; CDR3 protein: CATSRDIIRQGGAGELFF; CDR3 DNA: TGTGCCACCAGCAGAGATATTATACGGCAGGGTGGGGCCGGGGAGCTGTTTTTT
D gene: TRBD1; J gene: TRBJ2-3; V gene: TRBV7-2; clone size: -; CDR3 protein: CASSFNIRDRGTDTQYF; CDR3 DNA: TGTGCCAGCAGCTTCAATATCCGGGACAGGGGCACAGATACGCAGTATTTT
D gene: TRBD1; J gene: TRBJ1-1; V gene: TRBV19; clone size: -; CDR3 protein: CASSSDRVNTEAFF; CDR3 DNA: TGTGCCAGTAGTTCCGACAGGGTGAACACTGAAGCTTTCTTT
D gene: TRBD1; J gene: TRBJ1-2; V gene: TRBV27; clone size: -; CDR3 protein: CASTKGQGNYGYTF; CDR3 DNA: TGTGCCAGCACCAAGGGACAGGGGAACTATGGCTACACCTTC
D gene: -; J gene: TRBJ1-1; V gene: TRBV19; clone size: -; CDR3 protein: CASSLTRWGPEAFF; CDR3 DNA: TGTGCCAGCTCGTTAACCCGATGGGGGCCTGAAGCTTTCTTT
D gene: TRBD1; J gene: TRBJ2-3; V gene: TRBV11-2; clone size: once; CDR3 protein: CASSLGDRGTDTQYF; CDR3 DNA: TGTGCCAGCAGCCTGGGGGACAGGGGCACAGATACGCAGTATTTT
D gene: TRBD1; J gene: TRBJ2-5; V gene: TRBV23-1; clone size: -; CDR3 protein: CASSQPGTDQETQYF; CDR3 DNA: TGCGCCAGCAGTCAACCGGGGACAGACCAAGAGACCCAGTACTTC
D gene: TRBD1; J gene: TRBJ1-4; V gene: TRBV25-1; clone size: -; CDR3 protein: CASSESGTGNNEKLFF; CDR3 DNA: TGTGCCAGCAGTGAATCCGGGACAGGGAATAATGAAAAACTGTTTTTT
D gene: -; J gene: TRBJ1-5; V gene: TRBV28; clone size: -; CDR3 protein: CASSLRSGTFNQPQHF; CDR3 DNA: TGTGCCAGCAGTCTCAGATCAGGAACCTTCAATCAGCCCCAGCATTTT
D gene: TRBD1; J gene: TRBJ1-5; V gene: TRBV6-5; clone size: few; CDR3 protein: CASSRGQETQPQHF; CDR3 DNA: TGTGCCAGCAGCCGGGGACAGGAGACACAGCCCCAGCATTTT
D gene: TRBD2; J gene: TRBJ2-7; V gene: TRBV7-2; clone size: -; CDR3 protein: CASSLDLSRTRNEQYF; CDR3 DNA: TGTGCCAGCAGCTTAGATTTGAGTAGGACTAGGAACGAGCAGTACTTC
D gene: -; J gene: TRBJ1-5; V gene: TRBV27; clone size: -; CDR3 protein: CASSKFPRQGLNQPQHF; CDR3 DNA: TGTGCCAGCAGCAAGTTCCCTCGGCAGGGCCTCAATCAGCCCCAGCATTTT
D gene: -; J gene: TRBJ2-7; V gene: TRBV5-1; clone size: -; CDR3 protein: CASSLVRGSDYEQYF; CDR3 DNA: TGCGCCAGCAGCTTGGTTCGGGGGTCTGACTACGAGCAGTACTTC
D gene: TRBD1; J gene: TRBJ1-3; V gene: TRBV11-3; clone size: many; CDR3 protein: CASSPGQGPGNTIYF; CDR3 DNA: TGTGCCAGCAGCCCGGGACAGGGCCCTGGAAACACCATATATTTT
D gene: -; J gene: TRBJ2-1; V gene: TRBV5-1; clone size: once; CDR3 protein: CASNLLSGSSYNEQFF; CDR3 DNA: TGCGCCAGCAACCTCCTTAGCGGTAGCTCCTACAATGAGCAGTTCTTC
D gene: -; J gene: TRBJ2-1; V gene: TRBV10-3; clone size: -; CDR3 protein: CATGAGYEQFF; CDR3 DNA: TGTGCCACAGGTGCAGGCTATGAGCAGTTCTTC
D gene: TRBD1; J gene: TRBJ1-2; V gene: TRBV6-5; clone size: -; CDR3 protein: CASSRTGSYGYTF; CDR3 DNA: TGTGCCAGCAGTCGGACAGGGTCGTATGGCTACACCTTC
D gene: TRBD2; J gene: TRBJ2-7; V gene: TRBV6-6; clone size: -; CDR3 protein: CASSTGTTYYEQYF; CDR3 DNA: TGTGCCAGCAGTACCGGGACTACCTACTACGAGCAGTACTTC
D gene: TRBD1; J gene: TRBJ1-1; V gene: TRBV5-4; clone size: -; CDR3 protein: CASSPMQGGNTEAFF; CDR3 DNA: TGTGCCAGCAGCCCTATGCAGGGGGGCAACACTGAAGCTTTCTTT
D gene: -; J gene: TRBJ1-5; V gene: TRBV5-1; clone size: -; CDR3 protein: CASSPSGQNSNQPQHF; CDR3 DNA: TGCGCCAGCTCCCCCTCAGGGCAGAATAGCAATCAGCCCCAGCATTTT
D gene: TRBD1; J gene: TRBJ2-7; V gene: TRBV10-3; clone size: -; CDR3 protein: CAISEATGGTYEQYF; CDR3 DNA: TGTGCCATCAGTGAAGCGACAGGGGGGACCTACGAGCAGTACTTC
D gene: TRBD2; J gene: TRBJ2-5; V gene: TRBV3-1/TRBV3-2; clone size: -; CDR3 protein: CASSPPQRGFQETQYF; CDR3 DNA: TGTGCCAGCAGCCCCCCACAGCGGGGGTTTCAAGAGACCCAGTACTTC
D gene: -; J gene: TRBJ2-1; V gene: TRBV5-1; clone size: -; CDR3 protein: CASRSQRYVNEQFF; CDR3 DNA: TGCGCCAGCAGGAGCCAGCGGTATGTTAATGAGCAGTTCTTC
D gene: -; J gene: TRBJ1-4; V gene: TRBV14; clone size: -; CDR3 protein: CASSQATIGTNEKLFF; CDR3 DNA: TGTGCCAGCAGCCAGGCAACGATTGGAACTAATGAAAAACTGTTTTTT
D gene: -; J gene: TRBJ2-3; V gene: TRBV19; clone size: -; CDR3 protein: CASSPGGTGRATQYF; CDR3 DNA: TGTGCCAGTAGCCCGGGGGGGACAGGGAGGGCTACGCAGTATTTT
D gene: -; J gene: TRBJ1-2; V gene: TRBV5-1; clone size: -; CDR3 protein: CASSLEREGYTF; CDR3 DNA: TGCGCCAGCAGCTTGGAACGGGAAGGCTACACCTTC
D gene: -; J gene: TRBJ1-5; V gene: TRBV5-1; clone size: -; CDR3 protein: CASSLGGIRGQPQHF; CDR3 DNA: TGCGCCAGCAGCTTGGGCGGGATACGCGGACAGCCCCAGCATTTT
D gene: -; J gene: TRBJ1-2; V gene: TRBV14; clone size: -; CDR3 protein: CASSLSGGRPTF; CDR3 DNA: TGTGCCAGCAGCCTTAGTGGGGGCAGGCCGACCTTC
D gene: -; J gene: TRBJ2-5; V gene: TRBV3-1/TRBV3-2; clone size: -; CDR3 protein: CASSPTGAAETQYF; CDR3 DNA: TGTGCCAGCAGCCCCACAGGTGCGGCAGAGACCCAGTACTTC
D gene: -; J gene: TRBJ1-1; V gene: TRBV5-6; clone size: -; CDR3 protein: CASSSAGTEEAFF; CDR3 DNA: TGTGCCAGCAGCTCGGCGGGGACTGAGGAAGCTTTCTTT
D gene: -; J gene: TRBJ1-2; V gene: TRBV7-9; clone size: -; CDR3 protein: CASSGSSGELIYGYTF; CDR3 DNA: TGTGCCAGCAGCGGAAGCTCAGGGGAGTTGATCTATGGCTACACCTTC
D gene: -; J gene: TRBJ1-6; V gene: TRBV7-8; clone size: -; CDR3 protein: CASSLAMSGNSPLHF; CDR3 DNA: TGTGCCAGCAGCTTAGCGATGTCGGGTAATTCACCCCTCCACTTT
D gene: TRBD2; J gene: TRBJ2-2; V gene: TRBV5-1; clone size: -; CDR3 protein: CASSSPSGMRTGELFF; CDR3 DNA: TGCGCCAGCAGCTCCCCTAGCGGGATGAGGACCGGGGAGCTGTTTTTT
D gene: TRBD1; J gene: TRBJ1-3; V gene: TRBV19; clone size: few; CDR3 protein: CASSIRDRGAGNTIYF; CDR3 DNA: TGTGCCAGTAGTATCCGGGACAGGGGAGCTGGAAACACCATATATTTT
D gene: TRBD1; J gene: TRBJ2-7; V gene: TRBV27; clone size: -; CDR3 protein: CASSLSQGALLYEQYF; CDR3 DNA: TGTGCCAGCAGTTTATCCCAGGGGGCCCTCCTCTACGAGCAGTACTTC
D gene: -; J gene: TRBJ1-4; V gene: TRBV18; clone size: -; CDR3 protein: CASSPRGRDNEKLFF; CDR3 DNA: TGTGCCAGCTCACCCCGGGGGAGGGATAATGAAAAACTGTTTTTT
D gene: -; J gene: TRBJ2-2; V gene: TRBV15; clone size: -; CDR3 protein: CATSSRTMNTGELFF; CDR3 DNA: TGTGCCACCAGCAGTCGAACAATGAACACCGGGGAGCTGTTTTTT
D gene: TRBD1; J gene: TRBJ1-2; V gene: TRBV5-5; clone size: few; CDR3 protein: CASSLAVGTGHGYTF; CDR3 DNA: TGTGCCAGCAGCTTGGCCGTGGGGACAGGTCATGGCTACACCTTC
D gene: -; J gene: TRBJ1-2; V gene: TRBV29-1; clone size: -; CDR3 protein: CSVRIRWAGNYGYTF; CDR3 DNA: TGCAGCGTTAGGATAAGGTGGGCAGGGAACTATGGCTACACCTTC
D gene: -; J gene: TRBJ2-7; V gene: TRBV6-5; clone size: -; CDR3 protein: CASSYGGGREYEQYF; CDR3 DNA: TGTGCCAGCAGTTACGGTGGGGGCAGAGAATACGAGCAGTACTTC
D gene: -; J gene: TRBJ1-2; V gene: TRBV27; clone size: -; CDR3 protein: CASSRPGDSRAMRYTF; CDR3 DNA: TGTGCCAGCAGCCGCCCGGGGGACTCGCGAGCAATGCGGTACACCTTC